This entry is about one T cell receptor (beta chain). Its specificity is unknown. The sample belongs to a study of blood T cells in healthy people across ages. Study conclusions and caveats: Since the PBMCs were unsorted, naive and antigen-experienced cells could not be conclusively compared. Comparison with aged donors showed that long-lived donors had more naive CD4+ cells and higher diversity.

A second PCR, run for about 7 to 11 cycles, used a sample-barcoded 5' primer plus a J-beta primer mix. The template-switch adaptor was a 5' adaptor with 12 random nucleotides. It tagged each cDNA molecule. From the 5' RACE reads, TCRdb called clonotypes with MiXCR, one entry per CDR3 protein. The data hold a few hundred thousand distinct CDR3 sequences, with 25% to 35% observed a single time. CDR3 length equals 12 residues. V was clipped by 3 bases and J by 8 bases, with 7 bases between them. Looked up from germline, CDR1 is LGHDT and CDR2 is YNNKEL (reference sequence). A further study also used this sample, focusing on T cells of mothers and their children.

The clonotype originates from a boy between 2 and 10 years old in good health. Sequenced input: blood. V gene TRBV3-1 combines with J gene TRBJ1-4; the D is unclear. The CDR3 protein is CASSQGKEKLFF. The CDR3 region has the DNA TGTGCCAGCAGCCAGGGAAAGGAAAAACTGTTTTTT.